This entry describes one TCR beta chain. Its specificity is unknown. The V end was cut by 6 bases, the J end by 7 bases, with 18 bases between. The CDR3 spans 15 residues. Germline lookup yields CDR1 MNHEY and CDR2 SMNVEV (reference sequence). CD45RA-negative memory and CD45RA+ naive subsets were split from the CD4+ cells. Measured with immunoSEQ multiplex PCR; TCRdb has only the in-frame clones, and not every one. Of 1.6 million or so clones listed, roughly 96% were seen once; the top ten hold roughly 1.1%. The entry originates in a study of shared clonotypes between healthy human individuals. General study results and limits: Compared with memory subsets, naive subsets generally had larger estimated richness. Shared clonotypes across all four donors exceeded non-shared ones in generation probability.

Sequencing was performed on naive CD4+ T cells sorted from blood. The sample's subset: CD45RA+ positively selected. This clonotype originated in a man aged 25 to 45 in good health. The gene calls are TRBV27 and TRBJ2-2; D possibly corresponds to TRBD2 (5 bases). The CDR3: CASRTGRAVFGELFF. The CDR3 DNA reads TGTGCCAGCAGGACTGGGCGGGCAGTGTTCGGGGAGCTGTTTTTT.